The 3 T cell receptor beta chains below were found in one sample sequenced in a study of blood T cell repertoires in COVID-19. Profiling relied on immunoSEQ multiplex PCR, and the TCRdb table lists in-frame clones only, not all of them. The sample has about 24,000 clones; 86% are singletons. The sequenced sample was peripheral blood. The receptors originated from a human donor with active COVID-19. The donor label of this sample is uncertain.

The V and J genes are TRBV9 and TRBJ2-3; 16 bases map to TRBD2. Germline CDR1 SGDLS, CDR2 YYNGEE. The CDR3 covers 16 residues. With V trimmed by 4 bases and J by 5 bases, 4 bases remained unmatched. CDR3 sequence: CASSSGLAGGLDTQYF. In DNA form, the CDR3 reads TGTGCCAGCAGCTCGGGACTAGCGGGGGGGCTAGATACGCAGTATTTT.

The chain is built from TRBV3-1 (or the pseudogene TRBV3-2) and TRBJ1-1; 7 bases line up with TRBD1. Germline V gives CDR1 LGHDT, CDR2 YNNKEL (reference sequence). After removal of 6 bases from V and 1 base from J, the junction contained 5 bases not matched to a gene. The CDR3 is 14 residues long. The CDR3 is CASRVQGENTEAFF. The DNA for the CDR3 is TGTGCCAGCAGGGTCCAGGGGGAGAACACTGAAGCTTTCTTT.

The rearrangement joins TRBV4-3 to TRBJ2-5; TRBD1 might be the D (5 bases). V shed 4 bases and J shed 2 bases, with 17 bases lying between them. Germline V gene lookup returns CDR1 LGHNA and CDR2 YSLEER. This CDR3 is built from 16 residues. DNA for the CDR3: TGCGCCAGCAGCCCGTCGACAGCCTTGGGACAAGAGACCCAGTACTTC. This gives the protein CASSPSTALGQETQYF.